These 10 T cell receptor beta chains were sequenced from one sample in a study of CD8 T cells in ankylosing spondylitis. General study results and limits: In ankylosing spondylitis blood, a motif of eight highly homologous TCR beta variants appeared characteristic.

TCRdb recomputed calls from the 5' RACE reads with MiXCR, one row per CDR3 protein. Of approximately 140,000 distinct CDR3 sequences in the sample, under 20% are singletons; the top ten hold approximately 30%. These receptors are not linked to any known antigen. Source material: blood, either unsorted or a sorted T cell fraction (not recorded which). These receptor sequences come from a male donor with ankylosing spondylitis.

This clonotype was seen ten or more times. V is TRBV12-3 or TRBV12-4 and J is TRBJ2-2; D uncertain. V lost 4 bases to trimming and J lost 7 bases, with 13 bases between them. This CDR3 spans 14 amino acids. The CDR3 sequence is CASSSGFWDGELFF. CDR3 coding DNA: TGTGCCAGCAGTTCCGGGTTTTGGGACGGGGAGCTGTTTTTT.

This clonotype showed up just a few times. The CDR3 sequence is CASSPQTGSYNEQFF. The CDR3 DNA reads as TGTGCCAGCAGCCCCCAGACAGGTTCCTACAATGAGCAGTTCTTC. The V and J genes are TRBV4-2 and TRBJ2-1, with a possible D match to TRBD1 (6 bases). This CDR3 contains 15 residues. V shed 4 bases and J shed 1 base, with 11 bases lying between them. Looked up from germline, CDR1 is LGHNA and CDR2 is YNFKEQ.

This clonotype was counted many times. This chain uses TRBV12-3 or TRBV12-4 with TRBJ1-1; D is undetermined. The ends were cut back, 7 bases at V and 0 bases at J, with 9 bases in the middle. This CDR3 has 13 amino acids. CDR3 DNA: TGTGCCAGCATGGCCGGGGTGAACACTGAAGCTTTCTTT. Translated: CASMAGVNTEAFF.

DNA of the CDR3: TGTGCCAGCAGCCCGCTACTAGCGGGACCCTACGAGCAGTACTTC. As protein: CASSPLLAGPYEQYF. The V and J genes are TRBV7-9 and TRBJ2-7; 10 bases are shared with TRBD2. This CDR3 has 15 residues. Looked up from germline, CDR1 is SEHNR and CDR2 is FQNEAQ (reference sequence). Trimming cost V 5 bases and J 2 bases; bases outside gene matches: 6.

This clonotype was counted a few times. This chain uses TRBV5-1 with TRBJ1-5; D is ambiguous. CDR3 length: 14 residues. In germline, CDR1 is SGHRS, CDR2 YFSETQ. V was clipped by 7 bases and J by 6 bases, with 17 bases between them. CDR3 in DNA: TGCGCCAGCCTTTTATCAGATGGACGTCAGCCCCAGCATTTT. Translating it yields CASLLSDGRQPQHF.

The CDR3: CAISVEGQGAYNEQFF. The CDR3 DNA follows: TGTGCCATCAGTGTGGAAGGACAGGGCGCCTACAATGAGCAGTTCTTC. The chain is built from TRBV10-3 and TRBJ2-1; 8 bases are a match to TRBD1. The germline CDR1 and CDR2 sequences are ENHRY and SYGVKD. Losses at the gene ends were 4 bases for V and 2 bases for J; bases not matched to a gene: 7. There are 16 residues in the CDR3.

This clonotype was seen a few times. This sequence joins TRBV12-3 or TRBV12-4 and TRBJ2-4; D gene ambiguous. This CDR3 is 13 amino acids long. Trimming took 3 bases from V and 7 from J, leaving 10 bases between them. CDR3 sequence: CASSFPNLNIQYF. The CDR3 nucleotides read TGTGCCAGCAGTTTCCCCAATCTGAACATTCAGTACTTC.

The V gene is TRBV7-9, the J gene TRBJ2-1; weak D call: TRBD2 (5 bases). The length of the CDR3 is 15 residues. The V end was cut by 3 bases, the J end by 3 bases, with 12 bases between. Germline values: CDR1 SEHNR, CDR2 FQNEAQ (reference sequence). The CDR3 nucleotides are TGTGCCAGCAGCTTTTCCGGGATTGGCTACAATGAGCAGTTCTTC. Translated: CASSFSGIGYNEQFF.

The chain links TRBV7-9 to TRBJ2-1; 9 bases are shared with TRBD2. The CDR3 has 11 amino acids. Trimming took 6 bases from V and 15 from J; bases not matched to a gene: 6. Germline V gene lookup returns CDR1 SEHNR and CDR2 FQNEAQ (reference sequence). The CDR3 loop reads CASSSGTSRFF. The CDR3 DNA reads as TGTGCCAGCAGTTCCGGGACTAGCCGGTTCTTC.

This sequence joins TRBV7-9 and TRBJ1-1, with 10 bases fitting TRBD1. Germline CDR1 and CDR2: SEHNR and FQNEAQ (reference sequence). V was clipped by 6 bases and J by 6 bases; unmatched bases: 10. This CDR3 is 15 amino acids long. CDR3 amino acids: CASSPTGGRISEAFF. DNA for the CDR3: TGTGCCAGCAGTCCGACAGGGGGCAGAATCTCTGAAGCTTTCTTT.